The 32 T cell receptor beta chains presented below share a single source sample, sequenced in a study of cytomegalovirus exposure and HLA in healthy donors. The PCR made use of 60 Vbeta and 13 Jbeta primers. Libraries were prepared by immunoSEQ multiplex PCR; TCRdb keeps only in-frame clonotypes and omits some of them. The table shows approximately 140,000 clones, with roughly four fifths occurring only once. Source material: PBMCs. The receptor set was obtained from a woman between 50 and 59 years old in good health and CMV-seropositive.

This clone was counted between two and nine times. V is TRBV11-2 and J is TRBJ2-1; D gene unclear. V lost 2 bases and J lost 4, with 9 bases in between. This CDR3 spans 14 amino acids. Germline V gene lookup returns CDR1 SGHAT and CDR2 FQNNGV. The CDR3 DNA reads as TGTGCCAGCAGCTTAATGCAGGCGTACAATGAGCAGTTCTTC. Protein product: CASSLMQAYNEQFF.

This clone was recorded only once. For the CDR3, the DNA is TGTGCCAGTGGACTAGCGGGGGCCCTAAGCTCCTACGAGCAGTACTTC. This sequence encodes CASGLAGALSSYEQYF. The chain joins TRBV7-2 to TRBJ2-7; 13 nucleotides line up with TRBD2. The germline CDR1 and CDR2 sequences are SGHTA and FQGNSA. V dropped 9 bases and J dropped 0; count of bases not matched to a gene: 8. The CDR3 has 16 amino acids. The full variable domain, with the rest looked up from reference TRBV7-2 and TRBJ2-7, is GAGVSQSPSNKVTEKGKDVELRCDPISGHTALYWYRQSLGQGLEFLIYFQGNSAPDKSGLPSDRFSAERTGGSVSTLTIQRTQQEDSAVYLCASGLAGALSSYEQYFGPGTRLTVT.

The rearrangement links TRBV28 to TRBJ2-5; maybe TRBD2 (5 bases). Per the germline V gene, CDR1 is MDHEN and CDR2 is SYDVKM. This CDR3 is 17 amino acids long. Trimming took off 3 bases at V and 4 bases at J, with 21 bases between the two ends. CDR3 in DNA: TGTGCCAGCAGTTTTCTAAGAATTGGGTCTCGGGGAGAGACCCAGTACTTC. Translation: CASSFLRIGSRGETQYF.

This clone showed up just a few times. The genes are TRBV4-1 and TRBJ2-2; 12 positions match TRBD2. The J segment lost 6 bases and the V segment lost 5 bases, leaving 4 bases of the junction unmatched. This CDR3 has 15 amino acids. Germline assignment: CDR1 MGHRA and CDR2 YSYEKL. The CDR3 bases are TGCGCCAGCAGCGCTAGCGGGGGGGCCGCCGGGGAGCTGTTTTTT. Its protein is CASSASGGAAGELFF.

The genes are TRBV2 and TRBJ2-3; perhaps TRBD2 as D (6 bases). V was clipped by 5 bases and J by 1 base, with 10 bases between them. The CDR3 has 14 amino acids. The germline V gene encodes CDR1 SNHLY and CDR2 FYNNEI. CDR3: CASSRDLGTDTQYF. In DNA, the CDR3 is TGTGCCAGCAGTCGGGACTTGGGCACAGATACGCAGTATTTT.

The chain couples TRBV28 to TRBJ2-7, with D possibly being TRBD1 (5 bases). The CDR3 extends over 13 amino acids. CDR1 is MDHEN, CDR2 SYDVKM, per germline. The V gene lost 6 bases and the J gene lost 1 base, with 10 bases spanning the gap. The CDR3 loop reads CASRLTASYEQYF. CDR3 nucleotides: TGTGCCAGCAGGCTGACAGCATCCTACGAGCAGTACTTC.

The CDR3 sequence is CSAKSEKLFF. Written as DNA, the CDR3 is TGCAGTGCCAAGAGTGAAAAACTGTTTTTT. The V gene is TRBV20-1, the J gene TRBJ1-4; no clear D. Between the trimmed V and J ends, which lost 6 bases and 7 bases, there was a span of 6 bases. The CDR3 is 10 residues long. Germline values: CDR1 DFQATT, CDR2 SNEGSKA (reference sequence).

CDR3 sequence (DNA): TGTGCCAGCAGCCCTGGCGGGCTGTCTGGGGCCAACGTCCTGACTTTC. It translates to CASSPGGLSGANVLTF. The chain recombines TRBV7-8 with TRBJ2-6; possibly TRBD2 for D (5 bases). Trimming stripped 5 bases from V and 1 base from J, with 12 bases between. CDR3 length equals 16 residues. Germline assignment: CDR1 SGHVS and CDR2 FQNEAQ.

The chain recombines TRBV9 with TRBJ1-2; D uncertain. Germline V gene data show CDR1 as SGDLS and CDR2 as YYNGEE. V lost 4 bases to trimming and J lost 5 bases, with 15 bases between them. The CDR3 is 14 residues long. This chain's CDR3 is CASSPMTTSYGYTF. For the CDR3, the DNA is TGTGCCAGCAGCCCTATGACAACCTCTTATGGCTACACCTTC.

Notes on this clone: At the DNA level, this CDR3 is encoded by other sequences in the same sample as well. The chain is built from TRBV2 and TRBJ2-1; TRBD2 aligns across 7 bases. The CDR3 covers 14 residues. J gave up 2 bases and V 2 bases, and 0 bases lay outside the gene matches. Germline loops: CDR1 SNHLY, CDR2 FYNNEI. CDR3 coding DNA: TGTGCCAGCAGTGAACTAGCGGCCTACAATGAGCAGTTCTTC. This codes for CASSELAAYNEQFF.

This chain uses TRBV5-1 with TRBJ2-7; D may be TRBD2 (5 bases). The CDR3 length is 15 residues. Trimming shortened V by 0 bases and J by 1 base, and 11 bases separated the two germline ends. Per germline, CDR1 SGHRS and CDR2 YFSETQ. The CDR3 loop is CASSLDSGRSYEQYF. CDR3 in DNA: TGCGCCAGCAGCTTGGACTCGGGAAGGTCCTACGAGCAGTACTTC.

The chain joins TRBV18 to TRBJ1-2; 11 positions agree with TRBD1. V shed 3 bases, J shed 4 bases, and the junction held 4 bases outside the gene matches. The germline V gene has CDR1 KGHSH and CDR2 LQKENI. The CDR3 extends over 15 amino acids. The CDR3 protein is CASSPGTGGGYGYTF. Written as DNA, the CDR3 is TGTGCCAGCTCACCCGGGACAGGGGGGGGCTATGGCTACACCTTC.

The rearrangement links TRBV5-5 to TRBJ1-5; TRBD1 matches at 8 bases. V was pared by 2 bases and J by 2 bases, with 3 bases of the junction left unmatched. Germline CDR1 is SGHKS and CDR2 is YYEKEE (reference sequence). The CDR3 is made up of 15 amino acids. CDR3 residues: CASSFSTGGNQPQHF. The CDR3 bases are TGTGCCAGCAGCTTCTCGACAGGGGGCAATCAGCCCCAGCATTTT. Full variable domain (outside the CDR3, taken from reference TRBV5-5 and TRBJ1-5): DAGVTQSPTHLIKTRGQQVTLRCSPISGHKSVSWYQQVLGQGPQFIFQYYEKEERGRGNFPDRFSARQFPNYSSELNVNALLLGDSALYLCASSFSTGGNQPQHFGDGTRLSIL.

This chain links TRBV27 with TRBJ1-1; 7 nucleotides align to TRBD1. Germline CDR1 reads MNHEY; CDR2 reads SMNVEV (reference sequence). Trimming removed 2 bases from V and 5 bases from J; junction bases left unmatched: 5. This CDR3 has 14 residues. The CDR3 here is CASSLNRGETEAFF. CDR3 sequence (DNA): TGTGCCAGCAGTTTAAACAGGGGCGAGACTGAAGCTTTCTTT.

This clone was found once. The chain recombines TRBV5-1 with TRBJ1-1, with TRBD1 as a possible D gene (5 bases). CDR1 is SGHRS, CDR2 YFSETQ, per germline. Trimming took 4 bases from V and 0 from J, leaving 16 bases between them. The CDR3 spans 16 residues. The CDR3 DNA sequence: TGCGCCAGCAGCCACGGACAAAGCCATTTGAACACTGAAGCTTTCTTT. Residues: CASSHGQSHLNTEAFF.

This clone was seen once. V gene TRBV7-2 combines with J gene TRBJ1-6; tentative D call: TRBD1 (5 bases). Trimming removed 0 bases from V and 6 bases from J, with 6 bases in between. CDR3 length: 14 amino acids. From germline, CDR1 is SGHTA and CDR2 FQGNSA. CDR3 coding DNA: TGTGCCAGCAGCTTAGCAGGGGTTAATTCACCCCTCCACTTT. It codes for CASSLAGVNSPLHF.

The J gene is TRBJ1-5, the V gene TRBV10-2, with D perhaps TRBD1 (5 bases). The V and J ends lost 8 bases and 5 bases respectively, with 13 bases between them. This CDR3 spans 13 amino acids. CDR1 WSHSY and CDR2 SAAADI come from the germline V gene. The CDR3 loop is CASSLGGDQPQHF. The CDR3 DNA reads as TGCGCCAGCTCCCTCGGAGGGGATCAGCCCCAGCATTTT.

This clone was found a few times. The chain links TRBV28 to TRBJ2-5; 7 bases line up with TRBD1. The CDR3 is made up of 12 amino acids. Germline lookup yields CDR1 MDHEN and CDR2 SYDVKM. The CDR3 region has the DNA TGTGCGGTCGTGGGACAGAAGAGAACCCAGTACTTC. Its protein is CAVVGQKRTQYF.

The CDR3 protein is CASSLVVAGDSYNEQFF. For the CDR3, the DNA is TGCGCCAGCAGCTTGGTAGTAGCGGGGGATTCCTACAATGAGCAGTTCTTC. The chain couples TRBV5-1 to TRBJ2-1; 9 nucleotides align to TRBD2. CDR3 length equals 17 residues. The germline CDR1 and CDR2 sequences are SGHRS and YFSETQ. Germline trimming cut 0 bases from V and 1 base from J; bases unmatched to any gene: 5.

The chain joins TRBV5-1 to TRBJ1-2, with D perhaps matching TRBD1 (5 bases). The CDR3 has 15 amino acids. V gave up 0 bases and J gave up 0 bases, with 9 bases separating them. Germline V lookup: CDR1 SGHRS, CDR2 YFSETQ. The CDR3 here is CASSLDRTTNYGYTF. CDR3 in DNA: TGCGCCAGCAGCTTGGACAGGACAACTAACTATGGCTACACCTTC.

The genes are TRBV19 and TRBJ2-2, with TRBD2 matching 11 bases. V was clipped by 4 bases and J by 6 bases; unmatched bases: 4. The CDR3 has 15 amino acids. Looked up from germline, CDR1 is LNHDA and CDR2 is SQIVND (reference sequence). The CDR3 bases are TGTGCCAGTAGTAAACTAGCGGGGGATCCCGGGGAGCTGTTTTTT. As protein: CASSKLAGDPGELFF.

The rearrangement joins TRBV11-3 to TRBJ2-7, with 13 bases identical to TRBD2. The trim removed 5 bases at V and 6 bases at J, leaving 4 bases unmatched. Germline assignment: CDR1 SGHNT and CDR2 YENEEA. CDR3 length equals 14 residues. Written as DNA, the CDR3 is TGTGCCAGCAGCCCCGGACTAGCGGGGGCCGAGCAGTACTTC. It codes for CASSPGLAGAEQYF.

The V gene is TRBV15, the J gene TRBJ2-6; D call uncertain. CDR1 is LNHNV and CDR2 is YYDKDF in the germline V gene (reference sequence). The V end lost 0 bases, the J end lost 0 bases, and 6 bases lay between the germline ends. This CDR3 has 16 residues. The CDR3 DNA reads as TGTGCCACCAGCAGAGATAGGAGCTCTGGGGCCAACGTCCTGACTTTC. Protein product: CATSRDRSSGANVLTF.

Here the CDR3 DNA reads TGTGCCAGCGGGGGCGCCGGCCGTGAGACCCAGTACTTC. Translated: CASGGAGRETQYF. The rearrangement links TRBV2 to TRBJ2-5, with a weak D call TRBD1 (6 bases). The germline V gene has CDR1 SNHLY and CDR2 FYNNEI. The CDR3 has 13 amino acids. Trimming pared 8 bases from V and 5 bases from J, leaving 15 bases between. The entire variable domain, with the rest obtained from reference TRBV2 and TRBJ2-5, is as follows: EPEVTQTPSHQVTQMGQEVILRCVPISNHLYFYWYRQILGQKVEFLVSFYNNEISEKSEIFDDQFSVERPDGSNFTLKIRSTKLEDSAMYFCASGGAGRETQYFGPGTRLLVL.

The gene calls are TRBV12-5 and TRBJ2-1, with TRBD2 matching over 10 bases. Germline V lookup: CDR1 LGHNT, CDR2 FRNRAP. The CDR3 has 16 amino acids. The V gene end was trimmed by 6 bases and the J gene end by 2 bases; junction bases not matched to a gene: 7. Written as DNA, the CDR3 is TGTGCTAGTGGATCCAGACTAGCGGGCCCCTACAATGAGCAGTTCTTC. Translated: CASGSRLAGPYNEQFF.

This clone was picked up a small number of times. The CDR3 DNA follows: TGTGCCAGTTCTCCGTCGGCAGGGGTCATGAACACTGAAGCTTTCTTT. This gives the protein CASSPSAGVMNTEAFF. This chain joins TRBV19 and TRBJ1-1, with a possible D match to TRBD1 (6 bases). The CDR3 has 16 amino acids. Trimming removed 8 bases at V and 0 bases at J, with 19 bases between. Germline CDR1 reads LNHDA; CDR2 reads SQIVND (reference sequence).

This chain joins TRBV15 and TRBJ1-2, with 11 nucleotides matching TRBD1. The germline V gene encodes CDR1 LNHNV and CDR2 YYDKDF (reference sequence). V shed 5 bases, J shed 8 bases, and the junction held 10 bases outside the gene matches. The CDR3 has 15 residues. The CDR3 DNA is TGTGCCACCAGCTTTCCGGGACAGGGGGTCCTAGGCTACACCTTC. Its protein product is CATSFPGQGVLGYTF. Full variable domain (rest looked up from reference TRBV15 and TRBJ1-2): DAMVIQNPRYQVTQFGKPVTLSCSQTLNHNVMYWYQQKSSQAPKLLFHYYDKDFNNEADTPDNFQSRRPNTSFCFLDIRSPGLGDTAMYLCATSFPGQGVLGYTFGSGTRLTVV.

The chain combines TRBV4-3 with TRBJ1-4; 7 nucleotides align to TRBD1. This CDR3 is 15 amino acids long. The V segment lost 1 base and the J segment 7 bases; nucleotides outside the gene matches: 6. Germline-derived CDR1 and CDR2 are LGHNA and YSLEER. The CDR3 nucleotides are TGCGCCAGCAGCCAAGGACAGGGCCGGGGTGAAAAACTGTTTTTT. Amino acids: CASSQGQGRGEKLFF.

The chain couples TRBV28 to TRBJ1-3; possibly TRBD1 for D (5 bases). The CDR3 has 16 amino acids. Germline assignment: CDR1 MDHEN and CDR2 SYDVKM. V shed 5 bases and J shed 0 bases, with 14 bases lying between them. DNA of the CDR3: TGTGCCAGCAGTCCCCCGACAGTTTACTCTGGAAACACCATATATTTT. Protein product: CASSPPTVYSGNTIYF.

In its sample, this clone was seen once. The chain recombines TRBV6-5 with TRBJ1-3; 9 positions agree with TRBD1. The J segment lost 2 bases and the V segment lost 5 bases, leaving 1 base of the junction unmatched. Germline lookup yields CDR1 MNHEY and CDR2 SVGAGI. CDR3 length: 14 amino acids. CDR3 sequence (DNA): TGTGCCAGCAGTAGGACAGGGGCTGGAAACACCATATATTTT. It yields the protein CASSRTGAGNTIYF.

The chain combines TRBV5-1 with TRBJ1-6; TRBD1 aligns across 8 bases. The V and J ends lost 7 bases and 8 bases, in that order; junction bases with no gene match: 8. This CDR3 spans 14 amino acids. Germline lookup yields CDR1 SGHRS and CDR2 YFSETQ. The CDR3 DNA follows: TGCGCCAGCCGACAGGGGAGCTGGGATTCACCCCTCCACTTT. Encoded protein: CASRQGSWDSPLHF.

The chain is built from TRBV29-1 and TRBJ1-2, with D tentatively TRBD1 (5 bases). V was trimmed by 0 bases and J by 4 bases, leaving 12 bases between them. The germline V gene has CDR1 SQVTM and CDR2 ANQGSEA. This CDR3 has 14 amino acids. The CDR3 is CSVEEGTGSYGYTF. CDR3 DNA: TGCAGCGTTGAAGAGGGCACAGGCTCCTATGGCTACACCTTC.